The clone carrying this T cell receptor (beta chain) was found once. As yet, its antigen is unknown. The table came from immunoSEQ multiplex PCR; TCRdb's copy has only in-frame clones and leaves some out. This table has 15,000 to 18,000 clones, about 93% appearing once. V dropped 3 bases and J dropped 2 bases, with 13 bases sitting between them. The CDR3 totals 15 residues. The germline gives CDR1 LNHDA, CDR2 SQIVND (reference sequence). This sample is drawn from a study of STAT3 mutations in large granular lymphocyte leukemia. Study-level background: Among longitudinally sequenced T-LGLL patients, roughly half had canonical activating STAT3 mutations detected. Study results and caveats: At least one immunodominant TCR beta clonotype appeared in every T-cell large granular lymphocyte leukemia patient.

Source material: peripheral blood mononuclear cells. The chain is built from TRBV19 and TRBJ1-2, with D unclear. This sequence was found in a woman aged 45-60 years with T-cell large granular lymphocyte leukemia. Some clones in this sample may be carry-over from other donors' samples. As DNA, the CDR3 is TGTGCCAGTAGTATTAAGGAGGGCATCAACTATGGCTACACCTTC. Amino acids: CASSIKEGINYGYTF.